The sequence of this T cell receptor beta chain was determined in a study of CD8+ T cells in alopecia areata (dated by TCRdb to the late 2010s). As for the study more broadly: The treated patients took part in an open-label pilot trial in which moderate-to-severe alopecia areata was treated with oral tofacitinib at 5 to 10 mg twice daily. Tofacitinib was administered for 6 to 18 months, and 6 months of follow-up off drug were then conducted to assess delayed response and recurrence. Disease severity in treated patients was measured with the SALT score, which quantifies the percentage of affected scalp surface area. In both human patients and the C3H/HeJ mouse model, the study applied high-throughput TCRbeta sequencing to look at T cell clonal expansion in alopecia areata. Scalp tissue and sorted CD4+ and CD8+ peripheral blood T cells from patchy and totalis/universalis alopecia areata patients and from healthy controls were covered by human TCRbeta sequencing. Biopsies were taken from tofacitinib-treated patients at baseline and at 4 and 24 weeks of treatment, and a later scalp biopsy was taken in several of the tofacitinib-treated patients. Scalp clonality was compared among normal scalp (n=4), patchy alopecia areata scalp (n=8), and alopecia totalis/universalis scalp (n=8). RNA was extracted with the PAXgene miRNA kit for fixed scalp, the miRNeasy kit for PBMCs, and the RNeasy kit for mouse skin. Amplification of TCRbeta CDR3 regions was done by immunoSEQ multiplex PCR using 35 Vbeta forward primers and 13 Jbeta reverse primers. What the work shows at the level of the full study, not this receptor alone: Tofacitinib significantly decreased scalp clonality and the number of expanded CD8+ clones among the top 100 scalp clones. Lesional scalp, especially in alopecia totalis/universalis, showed higher clonality and more expanded CD8+ clones than normal scalp, suggesting antigenic drive. Many expanded lesional clones persisted in scalp and blood during tofacitinib treatment, which may partly explain relapse after stopping treatment. Shared TCR sequences between patients were less evident than in mice, which may be partly attributable to HLA diversity in the patient population. Because the treated cohort was small and had just a single nonresponder, larger studies are needed to establish links between baseline CD8+ expansion and response. Resident alphabeta T cells in normal human skin are also sequenced, complicating scalp TCR repertoire analysis, unlike mouse skin dominated by gammadelta T cells.

Turning to this clone: What antigen it recognizes has not been identified. No per-base quality is available; no much larger clone lies one base away.

This sample's treatment or condition label indicates: oral pan-JAK inhibitor, 5-10 mg twice daily. Lesional scalp punch biopsies and peripheral blood were collected from alopecia areata patients. PBMCs were separated by density centrifugation and stained for CD3, CD4 and CD8, after which CD4+ and CD8+ T cells were sorted on a FACSAria. Libraries were constructed by the immunoSEQ multiplex PCR assay. For TCR sequencing, RNA was extracted from every sample and reverse transcribed into cDNA to serve as template. SuperScript III was used for first-strand cDNA synthesis, primed with a 2:1 mix of oligo-dT and random hexamers. Amplification bias was assessed with a synthetic immune receptor repertoire, and residual bias was removed computationally. On the authors' methods: After raw reads were preprocessed to remove errors, the CDR3 was defined following IMGT conventions as running from the conserved cysteine to phenylalanine. Clonality was calculated as 1 minus Shannon entropy normalized by log2 of the number of productive unique TCRs. Scalp TCRbeta sequences were cross-referenced with sorted blood CD4 and CD8 repertoires so that the CD4 or CD8 identity of scalp clones could be inferred. In TCRdb, the immuneACCESS table is reduced to in-frame sequences with V and J assigned. These tables do not hold every clone; where another copy was compared, an unresolved V gene accounts for under half, and the others remain unexplained. V and J calls and clone size are those listed in that table; D and trimming were worked out from the DNA. Present in this sample are approximately 100,000 clones, 86% of which were seen just once. Of the sample, 11% falls within the top ten clones.

Counted from cysteine to phenylalanine, this CDR3 has 18 amino acids. Just CDR3 DNA is preserved here, 54 bases in frame from base 1. The junction shows trimming of 1 base on V and 1 base on J, plus 18 bases between the germline ends. From the germline V gene, CDR1 is SGHTA and CDR2 is FQGNSA. This sequence was found in a human donor with alopecia areata. This receptor chain uses TRBV7-2 and TRBJ2-3; possibly the D gene is TRBD1, per 6 matching bases. The specimen was CD8+ T cells sorted from blood, collected between weeks 30 and 35, from a patient treated with tofacitinib. The nucleotides read TGTGCCAGCAGCTTAGAAATTAGCAGGGGCAGGGGCACAGATACGCAGTATTTT. Its coded protein is CASSLEISRGRGTDTQYF.